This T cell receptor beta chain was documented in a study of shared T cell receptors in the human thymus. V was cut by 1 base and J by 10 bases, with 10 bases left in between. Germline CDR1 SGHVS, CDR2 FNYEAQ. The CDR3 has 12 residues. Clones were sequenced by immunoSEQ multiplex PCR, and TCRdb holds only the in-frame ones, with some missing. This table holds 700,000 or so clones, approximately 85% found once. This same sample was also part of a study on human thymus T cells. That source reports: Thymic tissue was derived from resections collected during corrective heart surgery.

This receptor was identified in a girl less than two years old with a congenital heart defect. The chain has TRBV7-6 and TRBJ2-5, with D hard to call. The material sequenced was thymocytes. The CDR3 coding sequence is TGTGCCAGCAGCTTAGGCGGTTTCAACCAGTACTTC. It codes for CASSLGGFNQYF.